This TCR beta chain emerged from a study of blood T cell repertoires in COVID-19. The CDR3 runs to 15 residues. CDR1 and CDR2 (germline): SEHNR, FQNEAQ (reference sequence). Study processing details: Nucleated cell number was recorded as an estimate derived from reference gene primer amplification. TCRdb's copy holds only in-frame clones and misses some; the assay was immunoSEQ multiplex PCR. V and J calls and clone size follow that table, whereas D and trimming were derived from the DNA. The sample shows a few hundred thousand clones, around 83% of them seen only once. Of note for this clone: At one boundary the junction diverges from the germline segment, which might be a read error.

Sample: peripheral blood. The V and J genes are TRBV7-9 and TRBJ2-4, with 8 bases fitting TRBD2. This sequence originates from a man younger than 35 with active or convalescent COVID-19. The CDR3, as DNA: TGTGCCAGCAGTTTAGCGGGGCAAGCCAAAAACATTCAGTACTTC. The encoded protein is CASSLAGQAKNIQYF. Full variable domain (missing parts from reference TRBV7-9 and TRBJ2-4): DTGVSQNPRHKITKRGQNVTFRCDPISEHNRLYWYRQTLGQGPEFLTYFQNEAQLEKSRLLSDRFSAERPKGSFSTLEIQRTEQGDSAMYLCASSLAGQAKNIQYFGAGTRLSVL.